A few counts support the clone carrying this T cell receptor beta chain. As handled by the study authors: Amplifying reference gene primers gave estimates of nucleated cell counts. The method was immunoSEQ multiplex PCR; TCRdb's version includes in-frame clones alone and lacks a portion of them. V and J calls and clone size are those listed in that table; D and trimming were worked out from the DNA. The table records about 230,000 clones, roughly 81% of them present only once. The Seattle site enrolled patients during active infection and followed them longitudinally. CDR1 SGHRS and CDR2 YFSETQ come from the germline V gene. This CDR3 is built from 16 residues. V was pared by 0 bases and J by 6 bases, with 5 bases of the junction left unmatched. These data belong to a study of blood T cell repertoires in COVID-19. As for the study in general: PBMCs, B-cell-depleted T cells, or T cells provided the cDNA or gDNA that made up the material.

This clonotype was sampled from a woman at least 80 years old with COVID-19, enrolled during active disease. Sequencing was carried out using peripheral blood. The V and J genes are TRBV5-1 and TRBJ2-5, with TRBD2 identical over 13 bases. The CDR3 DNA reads TGCGCCAGCAGCTTGGAACTAGCGGGGGGGCGTCAGACCCAGTACTTC. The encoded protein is CASSLELAGGRQTQYF.